This T cell receptor (beta chain) is drawn from a study of CD8+ T cells in alopecia areata. Study-wide points: Sequencing of scalp samples also captures resident alphabeta T cells of normal skin. Clonality was higher in lesional than normal scalp, especially in alopecia totalis/universalis.

On this clone itself: Antigen unknown.

Between the trimmed V and J ends, which lost 2 bases and 4 bases, there was a span of 6 bases. The CDR3 length is 13 residues. The germline V gene has CDR1 MNHEY and CDR2 SVGAGI. Extracted RNA was reverse transcribed into cDNA, the sequencing template. Here immunoSEQ multiplex PCR was the method, and the copy in TCRdb shows in-frame clones only, minus some. This sample has 130,000 to 150,000 clones, with about 87% found just once. Alopecia areata patients had lesional scalp punch biopsies and peripheral blood taken from them. The chain couples TRBV6-5 to TRBJ2-1; D gene uncertain. Here the sequenced sample was CD8+ T cells sorted from blood, taken at week 0. The receptor was derived from a human donor with alopecia areata. The CDR3 reads CASSYVQYNEQFF. In DNA, the CDR3 is TGTGCCAGCAGTTACGTCCAATACAATGAGCAGTTCTTC.